The 31 T cell receptor beta chains listed next were all sequenced from one sample in a study of Ad26.COV2.S vaccination and SARS-CoV-2 variants. Assay used: immunoSEQ multiplex PCR; TCRdb lists only in-frame clones, some missing. This sample has about 180,000 clones, with around nine tenths found just once. The material was peripheral blood, obtained after recovery from COVID-19. These receptors all come from a human donor who had recovered from COVID-19.

This rearrangement joins TRBV12-3 or TRBV12-4 to TRBJ1-1; 7 bases agree with TRBD1. The CDR3 is 12 residues long. V shed 6 bases and J 8 bases; nucleotides not matched to a gene: 6. The CDR3 region is CASRLTGLEAFF. The CDR3 coding sequence is TGTGCCAGCAGACTGACAGGGCTAGAAGCTTTCTTT.

The V and J genes are TRBV7-2 and TRBJ2-1; 10 nucleotides match TRBD2. Germline values: CDR1 SGHTA, CDR2 FQGNSA. The CDR3 sequence is 19 residues long. J was trimmed by 0 bases and V by 5 bases; bases with no gene match: 13. This CDR3 reads CASSLFAAGGLSSYNEQFF. The DNA of the CDR3 is TGTGCCAGCAGCCTATTTGCAGCGGGGGGGCTAAGCTCCTACAATGAGCAGTTCTTC. The full variable domain, its missing parts supplied by reference TRBV7-2 and TRBJ2-1, is GAGVSQSPSNKVTEKGKDVELRCDPISGHTALYWYRQSLGQGLEFLIYFQGNSAPDKSGLPSDRFSAERTGGSVSTLTIQRTQQEDSAVYLCASSLFAAGGLSSYNEQFFGPGTRLTVL.

The CDR3 loop is CSVGAGDYTGELFF. The CDR3 DNA is TGCAGCGTTGGGGCCGGCGATTACACCGGGGAGCTGTTTTTT. The rearrangement uses TRBV29-1 and TRBJ2-2; D is unresolved. This CDR3 has 14 amino acids. Germline values: CDR1 SQVTM, CDR2 ANQGSEA. V lost 4 bases, J lost 3 bases, and 12 bases lay in between.

The chain combines TRBV27 with TRBJ1-6; unclear D gene. The CDR3 has 15 amino acids. The V gene lost 3 bases and the J gene lost 0 bases, with 6 bases spanning the gap. Per germline, CDR1 MNHEY and CDR2 SMNVEV (reference sequence). CDR3 amino acids: CASSFENSYNSPLHF. As DNA, the CDR3 is TGTGCCAGCAGTTTTGAAAACTCCTATAATTCACCCCTCCACTTT.

V and J are TRBV7-6 and TRBJ2-5, with TRBD2 matching 13 bases. Germline CDR1 SGHVS, CDR2 FNYEAQ. V lost 6 bases and J lost 2; bases outside the gene matches: 12. CDR3 size: 18 residues. The CDR3 nucleotides read TGTGCCAGCAGTCGACCCGGACTAGCGGGAGCCCCTCAAGAGACCCAGTACTTC. Protein sequence: CASSRPGLAGAPQETQYF.

J is TRBJ1-2 and V is TRBV28; no firm D call. This CDR3 is 13 amino acids long. Germline V gene lookup returns CDR1 MDHEN and CDR2 SYDVKM. Trimming left V 1 base short and J 4 bases short, with 7 bases between. CDR3 in DNA: TGTGCCAGCAGTTTATTGCAGATCTATGGCTACACCTTC. As protein: CASSLLQIYGYTF.

Worth noting for this clone: One end of the junction fails to match germline, which may point to a read error. This sequence joins TRBV2 and TRBJ1-6; possible D gene TRBD1, 6 bases. Germline V gene sequence: CDR1 SNHLY, CDR2 FYNNEI. The CDR3 is 15 residues long. CDR3 residues: CASREGGSRVSPLHF. CDR3 coding DNA: TGTGCCAGCAGGGAAGGGGGAAGTAGGGTATCACCCCTCCACTTT.

This clone was seen a handful of times. The rearrangement links TRBV16 to TRBJ2-2; 10 nucleotides align to TRBD1. V dropped 0 bases and J dropped 5; count of bases not matched to a gene: 0. The CDR3 is 15 amino acids. CDR1 is KGHSY, CDR2 FQNENV, per germline. Here the CDR3 reads CASSQSGQGTGELFF. The CDR3 DNA is TGTGCCAGCAGCCAATCGGGACAGGGGACCGGGGAGCTGTTTTTT. Looking up the rest from reference TRBV16 and TRBJ2-2 gives the full variable domain: GEEVAQTPKHLVRGEGQKAKLYCAPIKGHSYVFWYQQVLKNEFKFLISFQNENVFDETGMPKERFSAKCLPNSPCSLEIQATKLEDSAVYFCASSQSGQGTGELFFGEGSRLTVL.

This rearrangement joins TRBV19 to TRBJ1-1, with a possible D match to TRBD1 (5 bases). The V and J ends lost 3 bases and 4 bases respectively, with 15 bases between them. The CDR3 has 15 residues. Germline V CDR1 and CDR2: LNHDA, SQIVND (reference sequence). The CDR3 loop is CASSIPGPRGTEAFF. The DNA for the CDR3 is TGTGCCAGTAGTATCCCGGGACCGAGGGGCACTGAAGCTTTCTTT.

The V and J genes are TRBV6-9 and TRBJ1-1; 11 positions agree with TRBD1. This CDR3 is 18 amino acids long. Germline trimming cut 4 bases from V and 5 bases from J; bases unmatched to any gene: 15. Germline CDR1 MNHGY, CDR2 SVAAGI. CDR3 nucleotide sequence: TGTGCCAGCAGTTGTCTAAACCGGGACAGGGGGGAAAGGACTGAAGCTTTCTTT. Translated, it gives CASSCLNRDRGERTEAFF.

The rearrangement joins TRBV2 to TRBJ2-3; D is unclear. Germline V CDR1 and CDR2: SNHLY, FYNNEI. Trimming cost V 6 bases and J 2 bases, with 9 bases left between them. This CDR3 is built from 13 residues. CDR3 loop: CASSAPFTDTQYF. The CDR3, as DNA: TGTGCCAGCAGCGCCCCCTTCACAGATACGCAGTATTTT.

To note about this clone: The identical CDR3 is also encoded by other nucleotide sequences in the sample. CDR3 in amino acids: CASSSLGQVNTEAFF. DNA for the CDR3: TGTGCCAGCAGTTCTTTGGGACAGGTGAACACTGAAGCTTTCTTT. The chain joins TRBV28 to TRBJ1-1; 8 nucleotides agree with TRBD1. Germline V gene lookup returns CDR1 MDHEN and CDR2 SYDVKM. V lost 4 bases to trimming and J lost 0 bases; unmatched junction nucleotides: 4. This CDR3 has 15 residues. The full variable domain, its missing parts supplied by reference TRBV28 and TRBJ1-1, is DVKVTQSSRYLVKRTGEKVFLECVQDMDHENMFWYRQDPGLGLRLIYFSYDVKMKEKGDIPEGYSVSREKKERFSLILESASTNQTSMYLCASSSLGQVNTEAFFGQGTRLTVV.

The chain couples TRBV29-1 to TRBJ1-2; D may be TRBD1 (5 bases). The CDR3 loop spans 13 amino acids. Per germline, CDR1 SQVTM and CDR2 ANQGSEA. The V gene lost 8 bases and the J gene lost 2 bases, with 15 bases spanning the gap. The CDR3 region is CSFIRDGNYGYTF. For the CDR3, the DNA is TGCAGCTTTATAAGGGACGGCAACTATGGCTACACCTTC.

The genes are TRBV28 and TRBJ1-5; D unresolved. V lost 3 bases to trimming and J lost 2 bases, with 8 bases between them. CDR1 is MDHEN and CDR2 is SYDVKM in the germline V gene. CDR3 length: 14 amino acids. CDR3 nucleotide sequence: TGTGCCAGCAGTTTCCAGGCCCGCAATCAGCCCCAGCATTTT. This gives the protein CASSFQARNQPQHF.

This clone was found a few times. The chain combines TRBV5-1 with TRBJ2-7, with 10 nucleotides matching TRBD1. The CDR3 loop spans 13 amino acids. V lost 0 bases, J lost 11 bases, and 5 bases stayed unmatched. Germline CDR1 and CDR2: SGHRS and YFSETQ. The CDR3 reads CASSLEPGQGKYF. As DNA, the CDR3 is TGCGCCAGCAGCTTGGAACCGGGACAGGGGAAGTACTTC.

The V gene is TRBV5-6, the J gene TRBJ2-4; TRBD1 agrees at 8 bases. The germline gives CDR1 SGHDT, CDR2 YYEEEE. This CDR3 is 15 amino acids long. The V gene end was trimmed by 3 bases and the J gene end by 1 base; junction bases not matched to a gene: 3. This CDR3 is CASSSGGAAKNIQYF. The DNA of the CDR3 is TGTGCCAGCAGCTCAGGGGGCGCCGCCAAAAACATTCAGTACTTC.

The chain employs TRBV6-5 and TRBJ2-7; D might be TRBD1 or TRBD2, each matching 5 bases. Germline V lookup: CDR1 MNHEY, CDR2 SVGAGI. The CDR3 contains 14 residues. Trimming took 6 bases from V and 1 from J, leaving 13 bases between them. The CDR3 DNA reads as TGTGCCAGCAGAGCCGGGACGATGTCCTACGAGCAGTACTTC. Amino acid sequence: CASRAGTMSYEQYF.

Here the CDR3 reads CACQVVGFGDSPLHF. The DNA of the CDR3 is TGTGCCTGTCAAGTAGTAGGGTTCGGGGATTCACCCCTCCACTTT. This chain joins TRBV30 and TRBJ1-6; D is unclear. Germline V lookup: CDR1 GTSNPN, CDR2 SVGIG (reference sequence). The CDR3 runs 15 residues. V lost 6 bases to trimming and J lost 8 bases, with 20 bases between them. Looking up the rest from reference TRBV30 and TRBJ1-6 gives the full variable domain: SQTIHQWPATLVQPVGSPLSLECTVEGTSNPNLYWYRQAAGRGLQLLFYSVGIGQISSEVPQNLSASRPQDRQFILSSKKLLLSDSGFYLCACQVVGFGDSPLHFGNGTRLTVT.

The chain combines TRBV27 with TRBJ1-1; D is perhaps TRBD1 (5 bases). Trimming took off 7 bases at V and 4 bases at J, with 16 bases between the two ends. The CDR3 consists of 14 residues. Germline V gene data show CDR1 as MNHEY and CDR2 as SMNVEV (reference sequence). CDR3 nucleotides: TGTGCCAGCAATTCAATGGTGGGGGGCACTGAAGCTTTCTTT. It yields the protein CASNSMVGGTEAFF.

This chain links TRBV5-1 with TRBJ2-5; D gene unclear. The germline gives CDR1 SGHRS, CDR2 YFSETQ. The CDR3 has 11 residues. V shed 4 bases and J shed 4 bases, with 5 bases lying between them. The CDR3 reads CASSQSETQYF. CDR3 nucleotides: TGCGCCAGCAGCCAATCAGAGACCCAGTACTTC.

The chain couples TRBV30 to TRBJ1-2; D is possibly TRBD1 (6 bases). V was shortened by 3 bases and J by 7 bases, with 27 bases between the two germline ends. The CDR3 totals 17 residues. CDR1 is GTSNPN, CDR2 SVGIG, per germline (reference sequence). CDR3 nucleotides: TGTGCCTGGAGGTACCCGGGAAACAGGGTCCCCGCGTCTGGCTACACCTTC. It specifies CAWRYPGNRVPASGYTF.

The chain links TRBV12-3 or TRBV12-4 to TRBJ1-5; no clear D. Trimming pared 7 bases from V and 6 bases from J, leaving 13 bases between. This CDR3 contains 13 residues. The CDR3 loop reads CASMTDIGQPQHF. The CDR3 DNA sequence: TGTGCCAGCATGACCGATATAGGTCAGCCCCAGCATTTT.

This clone has just one count. The chain has TRBV11-3 and TRBJ1-1; TRBD1 is a possible D gene (5 bases). The germline CDR1 and CDR2 sequences are SGHNT and YENEEA. CDR3 length: 13 residues. V lost 4 bases to trimming and J lost 2 bases, with 8 bases between them. The CDR3 loop is CASSSGTNTEAFF. DNA of the CDR3: TGTGCCAGCAGCTCCGGGACCAACACTGAAGCTTTCTTT.

The chain has TRBV27 and TRBJ1-4; 7 bases map to TRBD1. CDR1 is MNHEY and CDR2 is SMNVEV in the germline V gene (reference sequence). The V gene end was trimmed by 6 bases and the J gene end by 7 bases; junction bases not matched to a gene: 11. The length of the CDR3 is 15 residues. This CDR3 reads CASSPTREGAEKLFF. In DNA, the CDR3 is TGTGCCAGCAGCCCTACACGGGAGGGGGCTGAAAAACTGTTTTTT.

This clone was seen a handful of times. The rearrangement joins TRBV5-5 to TRBJ2-7, with D uncertain. The CDR3 sequence is 13 residues long. The V gene lost 3 bases and the J gene lost 6 bases, with 13 bases spanning the gap. Germline values: CDR1 SGHKS, CDR2 YYEKEE (reference sequence). The CDR3 bases are TGTGCCAGCAGCTCCCAGTCCCGCCGCGAGCAGTACTTC. This gives the protein CASSSQSRREQYF. Based on the CDR3 plus reference TRBV5-5 and TRBJ2-7, the full variable domain is DAGVTQSPTHLIKTRGQQVTLRCSPISGHKSVSWYQQVLGQGPQFIFQYYEKEERGRGNFPDRFSARQFPNYSSELNVNALLLGDSALYLCASSSQSRREQYFGPGTRLTVT.

CDR3 sequence: CASSPGRDGNTIYF. The CDR3 nucleotides read TGTGCCAGCAGCCCCGGTAGAGATGGAAACACCATATATTTT. This chain connects TRBV9 to TRBJ1-3; D unresolved. Germline loops: CDR1 SGDLS, CDR2 YYNGEE. The CDR3 totals 14 residues. The V and J ends lost 4 bases and 3 bases respectively, with 11 bases between them. The complete variable domain, with remaining parts taken from reference TRBV9 and TRBJ1-3, reads DSGVTQTPKHLITATGQRVTLRCSPRSGDLSVYWYQQSLDQGLQFLIQYYNGEERAKGNILERFSAQQFPDLHSELNLSSLELGDSALYFCASSPGRDGNTIYFGEGSWLTVV.

The rearrangement uses TRBV2 and TRBJ1-3; TRBD1 matches 10 bases. CDR1 SNHLY and CDR2 FYNNEI come from the germline V gene. The CDR3 loop spans 14 amino acids. V lost 5 bases and J lost 6; bases outside the gene matches: 4. CDR3 sequence: CASSQGTGVNTIYF. In DNA form, the CDR3 reads TGTGCCAGCAGTCAAGGGACAGGGGTAAACACCATATATTTT.

This chain connects TRBV28 to TRBJ1-1, with 7 positions matching TRBD1. J lost 5 bases, V lost 2 bases, and 5 bases had no gene match. The CDR3 extends over 14 amino acids. Germline V gene data show CDR1 as MDHEN and CDR2 as SYDVKM. The CDR3 sequence: CASSLDREETEAFF. The CDR3 coding sequence is TGTGCCAGCAGTTTAGACAGGGAAGAAACTGAAGCTTTCTTT. The complete variable domain, with remaining parts taken from reference TRBV28 and TRBJ1-1, reads DVKVTQSSRYLVKRTGEKVFLECVQDMDHENMFWYRQDPGLGLRLIYFSYDVKMKEKGDIPEGYSVSREKKERFSLILESASTNQTSMYLCASSLDREETEAFFGQGTRLTVV.

The rearrangement joins TRBV5-1 to TRBJ2-7, with TRBD1 matching 10 bases. This CDR3 contains 13 residues. Germline V gene data show CDR1 as SGHRS and CDR2 as YFSETQ. Unmatched junction bases numbered 3, after V lost 4 bases and J lost 5 bases. CDR3 sequence: CASSRGQGNEQYF. The CDR3 DNA sequence: TGCGCCAGCAGCAGGGGACAGGGGAACGAGCAGTACTTC. The full variable domain, its missing parts supplied by reference TRBV5-1 and TRBJ2-7, is KAGVTQTPRYLIKTRGQQVTLSCSPISGHRSVSWYQQTPGQGLQFLFEYFSETQRNKGNFPGRFSGRQFSNSRSEMNVSTLELGDSALYLCASSRGQGNEQYFGPGTRLTVT.

The chain recombines TRBV4-1 with TRBJ1-2, with TRBD1 identical over 12 bases. CDR1 MGHRA and CDR2 YSYEKL come from the germline V gene. The CDR3 runs 17 residues. V gave up 0 bases and J gave up 6 bases; unmatched junction bases: 8. CDR3 amino acids: CASSQEGTGGHPDGYTF. CDR3 DNA sequence: TGCGCCAGCAGCCAAGAAGGGACAGGGGGCCACCCCGATGGCTACACCTTC.

The genes are TRBV2 and TRBJ2-1; perhaps TRBD1 as D (5 bases). CDR1 and CDR2 (germline): SNHLY, FYNNEI. V was shortened by 7 bases and J by 8 bases, with 12 bases between the two germline ends. The CDR3 is made up of 12 amino acids. Here the CDR3 reads CASNQGADEQFF. CDR3 sequence (DNA): TGTGCCAGCAACCAGGGCGCCGATGAGCAGTTCTTC.